The rows below give T cell receptor beta chains drawn from one sample of a study of blood T cell repertoires in COVID-19. Sequencing was performed with immunoSEQ multiplex PCR; in TCRdb, only in-frame clones are kept and a portion is missing. In the table there are around 39,000 clones, around 85% of which are singletons. Sequencing used peripheral blood. The receptors were gathered from a man aged 40-49 years with active COVID-19. Each CDR3 is given with its conserved first and last residue. The D gene is left open where the match is weak. Some rows have no size entry. The others give once, few or many, or a class for an expanded clone.

j_call | v_call | d_call | cdr3_length | clone_size | cdr3_nt | cdr3_aa
TRBJ2-1 | TRBV10-3 | TRBD2 | 15 | - | TGTGCCATCAGCCCCGGGACTAGCGGGATTAATGAGCAGTTCTTC | CAISPGTSGINEQFF
TRBJ1-5 | TRBV7-9 | TRBD1 | 14 | - | TGTGCCAGCAGCTTAGCGACAGGGAATCAGCCCCAGCATTTT | CASSLATGNQPQHF
TRBJ1-2 | TRBV5-5 | TRBD1 | 15 | - | TGTGCCAGCAGCTTGGTGGGACAGGGGAAAGAGGACTACACCTTC | CASSLVGQGKEDYTF
TRBJ2-1 | TRBV7-3 | TRBD1 | 15 | - | TGTGCCAGCAGCTTAGGGACAGAGACCTACAATGAGCAGTTCTTC | CASSLGTETYNEQFF
TRBJ2-5 | TRBV27 | TRBD2 | 15 | few | TGTGCCAGCAGTTCCCCTCAGCGGGGGCAAGAGACCCAGTACTTC | CASSSPQRGQETQYF
TRBJ2-2 | TRBV5-1 | - | 15 | - | TGCGCCAGCAGTACACGCGGACAAAACACCGGGGAGCTGTTTTTT | CASSTRGQNTGELFF
TRBJ2-5 | TRBV24-1 | TRBD2 | 15 | - | TGTGCCACCAGTGACCCCGGGAGGGGGATGGAGACCCAGTACTTC | CATSDPGRGMETQYF
TRBJ2-7 | TRBV6-1 | TRBD1 | 16 | once | TGTGCCAGCACCGAAGCCCCCGGGACAGGGAAGGACGAGCAGTACTTC | CASTEAPGTGKDEQYF
TRBJ2-7 | TRBV6-6 | TRBD1 | 15 | - | TGTGCCAGCAGTTATTCCGGGACAGGGGACTACGAGCAGTACTTC | CASSYSGTGDYEQYF
TRBJ2-6 | TRBV9 | TRBD1 | 16 | once | TGTGCCAGCAGCGCCATCCCACAGGGGGGGGCCAACGTCCTGACTTTC | CASSAIPQGGANVLTF
TRBJ2-1 | TRBV5-6 | - | 17 | - | TGTGCCAGCAGCTTGTTTAAGTGGCTAGCAGATTACAATGAGCAGTTCTTC | CASSLFKWLADYNEQFF
TRBJ2-1 | TRBV5-1 | - | 19 | once | TGCGCCAGCAGCTTGACAGGGCATAGGAGTGTATCGACCTACAATGAGCAGTTCTTC | CASSLTGHRSVSTYNEQFF
TRBJ2-3 | TRBV18 | - | 15 | - | TGTGCCAGCTCACCATGGGCCTCCCGAGGGGATACGCAGTATTTT | CASSPWASRGDTQYF
TRBJ1-1 | TRBV5-4 | - | 14 | - | TGTGCCAGCAGCCCGGGGGGAGAGAACACTGAAGCTTTCTTT | CASSPGGENTEAFF
TRBJ2-7 | TRBV27 | - | 14 | - | TGTGCCTCCGGCCCAGGACCAGGGCTCTACGAGCAGTACTTC | CASGPGPGLYEQYF
TRBJ1-2 | TRBV19 | TRBD1 | 18 | - | TGTGCCAGTAGTATACCCCGGGACAGGGGGCGCCAGGACTATGGCTACACCTTC | CASSIPRDRGRQDYGYTF
TRBJ1-1 | TRBV28 | TRBD1 | 15 | - | TGTGCCAGCAGTTTAATGTACAGGGGATCCACTGAAGCTTTCTTT | CASSLMYRGSTEAFF
TRBJ1-1 | TRBV7-8 | TRBD1 | 13 | - | TGTGCCAGCAGCCGCGGGACAGCCACTGAAGCTTTCTTT | CASSRGTATEAFF
TRBJ1-5 | TRBV4-2 | - | 14 | once | TGTGCCAGCAGCCAAGTCTCCCGGGATCAGCCCCAGCATTTT | CASSQVSRDQPQHF
TRBJ2-7 | TRBV6-6 | - | 17 | - | TGTGCCAGCAGTCCCTCAACTCTCGGACTTCCCATTACGCAGCAGTACTTC | CASSPSTLGLPITQQYF
TRBJ2-5 | TRBV14 | TRBD1 | 18 | - | TGTGCCAGCAGCCAACGAACATCGGGACAGGGCTACCAAGAGACCCAGTACTTC | CASSQRTSGQGYQETQYF
TRBJ2-7 | TRBV28 | TRBD2 | 13 | - | TGTGCCAGTGAGGCTAGCGGGAACCACGAGCAGTACTTC | CASEASGNHEQYF
TRBJ1-1 | TRBV5-1 | - | 17 | - | TGCGCCAGCAGCCCTCTAGGGGGGGGCGGGGATGGCACTGAAGCTTTCTTT | CASSPLGGGGDGTEAFF
TRBJ1-5 | TRBV11-2 | - | 14 | - | TGTGCCAGCAGCTTAACCCGGGGGGATCAGCCCCAGCATTTT | CASSLTRGDQPQHF
TRBJ1-2 | TRBV6-5 | - | 14 | - | TGTGCCAGCATCCCTAATCGGGGAGTTTATGGCTACACCTTC | CASIPNRGVYGYTF
TRBJ1-2 | TRBV10-3 | - | 14 | - | TGTGCCATCAGTAGATGGACAGAGAACTATGGCTACACCTTC | CAISRWTENYGYTF
TRBJ2-7 | TRBV14 | - | 12 | - | TGTGCCAGCAGTCGCAGGGGCAACGAGCAGTACTTC | CASSRRGNEQYF
TRBJ1-1 | TRBV5-1 | - | 14 | - | TGCGCCAGCAGCTTGGAACCGGGGAACACTGAAGCTTTCTTT | CASSLEPGNTEAFF
TRBJ2-1 | TRBV7-3 | - | 15 | - | TGTGCCAGCAGCCCCACCTCGGGAAGGAGGAATGAGCAGTTCTTC | CASSPTSGRRNEQFF
TRBJ2-1 | TRBV6-4 | TRBD2 | 15 | once | TGTGCCAGCAGCCCCGTGAGTAGCGGGAGCCATGAGCAGTTCTTC | CASSPVSSGSHEQFF
TRBJ1-2 | TRBV18 | TRBD1 | 15 | - | TGTGCCAGCTCACCTTCGACAGGGTTAGACTATGGCTACACCTTC | CASSPSTGLDYGYTF
TRBJ1-5 | TRBV6-1 | - | 16 | - | TGTGCCAGCAGTGAAGTTCGGGAATATAGCAATCAGCCCCAGCATTTT | CASSEVREYSNQPQHF
TRBJ1-2 | TRBV28 | TRBD1 | 14 | - | TGTGCCAGCAGTCGGAGACAGGGAACGCATGGCTACACCTTC | CASSRRQGTHGYTF
TRBJ1-1 | TRBV10-2 | TRBD1 | 17 | - | TGCGCCAGCAGTGAGTCAGACAGGGTAGACCTTAACACTGAAGCTTTCTTT | CASSESDRVDLNTEAFF
TRBJ1-1 | TRBV5-1 | - | 15 | - | TGCGCCAGCAGCGGGGTGGGGGGATTGAACACTGAAGCTTTCTTT | CASSGVGGLNTEAFF
TRBJ1-4 | TRBV6-2/TRBV6-3 | TRBD1 | 17 | - | TGTGCCAGCAGTTACTCGTACCCGGGACAGTCTAATGAAAAACTGTTTTTT | CASSYSYPGQSNEKLFF
TRBJ2-3 | TRBV7-8 | - | 15 | - | TGTGCCAGCAGCCTCATTCGTGGGCACACAGATACGCAGTATTTT | CASSLIRGHTDTQYF
TRBJ2-2 | TRBV5-4 | TRBD1 | 18 | once | TGTGCCAGCAGCTCCCGGCCAGGGACAGGGCCGAACACCGGGGAGCTGTTTTTT | CASSSRPGTGPNTGELFF
TRBJ1-3 | TRBV6-1 | - | 15 | - | TGTGCCAGCAGTGAGGAGGACGGCTCTGGAAACACCATATATTTT | CASSEEDGSGNTIYF
TRBJ1-1 | TRBV7-9 | - | 13 | few | TGTGCCAGCAGCCTCCGGGAGAACACTGAAGCTTTCTTT | CASSLRENTEAFF
TRBJ2-5 | TRBV11-3 | TRBD1 | 15 | - | TGTGCCAGCAGCTTACAAACCGGGACAGGAGTTCCCCAGTACTTC | CASSLQTGTGVPQYF
TRBJ2-7 | TRBV2 | - | 13 | few | TGTGCCAGCAGTGACAGGCAGCCCTACGAGCAGTACTTC | CASSDRQPYEQYF
TRBJ2-1 | TRBV5-1 | TRBD2 | 16 | - | TGCGCCAGCAGCTTGGGACTAGCGGGAGGGCCAGGAGAGCAGTTCTTC | CASSLGLAGGPGEQFF
TRBJ2-7 | TRBV7-9 | - | 17 | once | TGTGCCAGCAGCGTCGGTGGGGGAGGCTTGAGCTCCTACGAGCAGTACTTC | CASSVGGGGLSSYEQYF
TRBJ1-1 | TRBV18 | - | 16 | - | TGTGCCAGCTCACCGGCGGTGGCGAGGGGAGGGACTGAAGCTTTCTTT | CASSPAVARGGTEAFF
TRBJ1-2 | TRBV5-1 | - | 15 | - | TGCGCCAGCAGCTTGGGCCCTACAGGGAGTGTTGGCTACACCTTC | CASSLGPTGSVGYTF
TRBJ1-2 | TRBV6-2/TRBV6-3 | - | 17 | - | TGTGCCAGCAGTAGGTACCGGGACACCCTCGCAAGCTATGGCTACACCTTC | CASSRYRDTLASYGYTF
TRBJ2-1 | TRBV3-1/TRBV3-2 | - | 14 | - | TGTGCCAGCAGATCCAGCGCTTCCTACAATGAGCAGTTCTTC | CASRSSASYNEQFF